These 32 T cell receptor beta chains were sequenced from one sample in a study of shared clonotypes between healthy human individuals. Clones were read by immunoSEQ multiplex PCR, and TCRdb kept only the in-frame ones, dropping some. The data contain about 480,000 clones, about three quarters of them singletons. The source material was PBMCs. The receptors shown here come from a woman between 40 and 55 years old in good health. Some clones in this sample may be carry-over from other donors' samples.

The chain combines TRBV15 with TRBJ2-7, with 10 bases identical to TRBD1. The CDR3 has 14 amino acids. The V and J ends lost 3 bases and 3 bases, in that order; junction bases with no gene match: 2. Per germline, CDR1 LNHNV and CDR2 YYDKDF (reference sequence). CDR3 protein: CATSRDRGNYEQYF. CDR3 nucleotides: TGTGCCACCAGCAGGGACAGGGGGAACTACGAGCAGTACTTC.

This clone was seen more than once but under ten times. The rearrangement joins TRBV30 to TRBJ1-1; D gene uncertain. The CDR3 extends over 11 amino acids. In germline, CDR1 is GTSNPN, CDR2 SVGIG (reference sequence). Trimming left V 4 bases short and J 10 bases short, with 13 bases between. CDR3 amino acids: CAWISLGSAFF. The CDR3 coding sequence is TGTGCCTGGATAAGTCTGGGTTCAGCTTTCTTT.

The V call is TRBV9, the J call TRBJ2-1, with 7 positions matching TRBD2. The CDR3 spans 16 residues. Germline-derived CDR1 and CDR2 are SGDLS and YYNGEE. Trimming removed 0 bases from V and 1 base from J; junction bases left unmatched: 4. The CDR3 reads CASSVGAGWSYNEQFF. The CDR3, as DNA: TGTGCCAGCAGCGTAGGAGCGGGATGGTCCTACAATGAGCAGTTCTTC.

The chain is built from TRBV19 and TRBJ2-7; 8 nucleotides line up with TRBD2. Unmatched junction bases numbered 10, after V lost 7 bases and J lost 2 bases. Germline-derived CDR1 and CDR2 are LNHDA and SQIVND (reference sequence). CDR3 size: 15 residues. The CDR3 here is CASMAGSGRPYEQYF. As DNA, the CDR3 is TGTGCCAGTATGGCAGGGAGCGGGAGACCCTACGAGCAGTACTTC.

The chain carries TRBV4-2 and TRBJ2-3, with 8 bases fitting TRBD2. Germline values: CDR1 LGHNA, CDR2 YNFKEQ. V gave up 0 bases and J gave up 0 bases; unmatched junction bases: 2. This CDR3 spans 16 amino acids. The CDR3 DNA sequence: TGTGCCAGCAGCCAAGAACTAGCGGAGAGCACAGATACGCAGTATTTT. Residues: CASSQELAESTDTQYF.

V and J are TRBV29-1 and TRBJ2-1; D unclear. Germline V CDR1 and CDR2: SQVTM, ANQGSEA. V lost 4 bases, J lost 6 bases, and 13 bases lay in between. CDR3 length equals 13 residues. The CDR3 protein is CSVAYRAPNEQFF. The CDR3 nucleotides read TGCAGCGTTGCCTATAGAGCCCCCAATGAGCAGTTCTTC.

The V gene is TRBV30, the J gene TRBJ2-3; TRBD2 agrees at 10 bases. Germline CDR1 GTSNPN, CDR2 SVGIG (reference sequence). The CDR3 covers 14 residues. Germline trimming cut 0 bases from V and 4 bases from J; bases unmatched to any gene: 1. The CDR3 sequence is CAWSVAGGADTQYF. CDR3 in DNA: TGTGCCTGGAGTGTAGCGGGAGGGGCAGATACGCAGTATTTT.

J is TRBJ1-4 and V is TRBV19, with unresolved D. The CDR3 has 14 amino acids. V was cut by 6 bases and J by 0 bases, with 8 bases left in between. CDR1 is LNHDA, CDR2 SQIVND, per germline (reference sequence). CDR3 loop: CASRILATNEKLFF. The DNA for the CDR3 is TGTGCCAGTAGAATTCTTGCAACTAATGAAAAACTGTTTTTT.

This chain joins TRBV4-3 and TRBJ2-2; unclear D gene. V lost 3 bases and J lost 7, with 6 bases in between. CDR3 length equals 12 residues. CDR1 and CDR2 (germline): LGHNA, YSLEER. The CDR3: CASSHKGGELFF. CDR3 DNA: TGCGCCAGCAGCCATAAGGGCGGGGAGCTGTTTTTT.

This clone was seen only once. V usage is TRBV27 and J usage is TRBJ1-2; no firm D call. Per germline, CDR1 MNHEY and CDR2 SMNVEV (reference sequence). The V and J ends lost 5 bases and 4 bases respectively, with 14 bases between them. CDR3 length equals 14 residues. CDR3 region: CASSVSRRGYGYTF. CDR3 bases: TGTGCCAGCAGTGTCTCCCGGCGAGGCTATGGCTACACCTTC.

In regard to this clone: This may stem from a read error, because a much larger clone lies one nucleotide away. The sample contains more than one DNA sequence encoding this CDR3. The V gene is TRBV7-6, the J gene TRBJ1-1; 7 positions match TRBD1. Germline V gene sequence: CDR1 SGHVS, CDR2 FNYEAQ. V shed 5 bases and J 8 bases; nucleotides not matched to a gene: 11. This CDR3 has 14 amino acids. The CDR3 loop reads CASSPEQGTTEAFF. In DNA, the CDR3 is TGTGCCAGCAGCCCCGAACAGGGGACCACCGAAGCTTTCTTT.

The genes are TRBV28 and TRBJ2-4, with D unclear. The CDR3 totals 15 residues. Deletions cut 5 bases from V and 0 bases from J, with 11 bases between. The germline V gene has CDR1 MDHEN and CDR2 SYDVKM. CDR3 sequence: CASSTKMLAKNIQYF. CDR3 coding DNA: TGTGCCAGCAGTACGAAAATGCTAGCCAAAAACATTCAGTACTTC.

The V and J genes are TRBV28 and TRBJ1-5; 8 nucleotides agree with TRBD1. The CDR3 length is 16 residues. CDR1 is MDHEN, CDR2 SYDVKM, per germline. The ends lost 1 base at V and 6 bases at J; junction bases unmatched: 8. The CDR3 coding sequence is TGTGCCAGCAGTTTATCCCTTACGGACAGGGCTCAGCCCCAGCATTTT. This encodes CASSLSLTDRAQPQHF.

This rearrangement joins TRBV5-1 to TRBJ1-5, with a tentative D call TRBD1 (6 bases). V lost 4 bases and J lost 4, with 15 bases in between. The germline V gene has CDR1 SGHRS and CDR2 YFSETQ. The CDR3 contains 15 residues. As DNA, the CDR3 is TGCGCCAGCAGCATAGCCGGGACACTTAATCAGCCCCAGCATTTT. Translation: CASSIAGTLNQPQHF.

As regards this clone: Just one base apart from a much larger clone, this may be a read error. The genes are TRBV4-1 and TRBJ2-5, with TRBD2 matching over 13 bases. The germline CDR1 and CDR2 sequences are MGHRA and YSYEKL. The CDR3 has 16 residues. V trimming: 1 base; J trimming: 4 bases; junction bases outside the gene matches: 3. Here the CDR3 reads CASSQGTSGRIETQYF. DNA for the CDR3: TGCGCCAGCAGCCAAGGGACTAGCGGGAGAATAGAGACCCAGTACTTC.

The CDR3 DNA follows: TGTGCCAGGCGGCCGGGGATTAACACTGAAGCTTTCTTT. Translating gives CARRPGINTEAFF. The V gene is TRBV2, the J gene TRBJ1-1; D ambiguous. The CDR3 is 13 amino acids. V lost 9 bases and J 2 bases, leaving 13 bases between the germline ends. The germline CDR1 and CDR2 sequences are SNHLY and FYNNEI. The complete variable domain, with remaining parts taken from reference TRBV2 and TRBJ1-1, reads EPEVTQTPSHQVTQMGQEVILRCVPISNHLYFYWYRQILGQKVEFLVSFYNNEISEKSEIFDDQFSVERPDGSNFTLKIRSTKLEDSAMYFCARRPGINTEAFFGQGTRLTVV.

This chain joins TRBV7-6 and TRBJ1-4; maybe TRBD1 (6 bases). The V gene lost 5 bases and the J gene lost 5 bases, with 15 bases spanning the gap. CDR1 and CDR2 from the germline V gene are SGHVS and FNYEAQ. This CDR3 is built from 15 residues. CDR3 nucleotides: TGTGCCAGCAGCCAAACAGGGACCCGAAATGAAAAACTGTTTTTT. Translation: CASSQTGTRNEKLFF. The full variable domain, with the rest looked up from reference TRBV7-6 and TRBJ1-4, is GAGVSQSPRYKVTKRGQDVALRCDPISGHVSLYWYRQALGQGPEFLTYFNYEAQQDKSGLPNDRFSAERPEGSISTLTIQRTEQRDSAMYRCASSQTGTRNEKLFFGSGTQLSVL.

The chain combines TRBV4-1 with TRBJ2-5; D gene uncertain. The CDR3 loop spans 18 amino acids. Trimming stripped 0 bases from V and 0 bases from J, with 17 bases between. Germline V CDR1 and CDR2: MGHRA, YSYEKL. CDR3 sequence reads: CASSQEISGGQYQETQYF. The CDR3 DNA is TGCGCCAGCAGCCAAGAGATATCGGGCGGTCAATACCAAGAGACCCAGTACTTC.

V is TRBV30 and J is TRBJ2-5; no definite D call. CDR3 length: 12 amino acids. Trimming left V 0 bases short and J 5 bases short, with 7 bases between. Germline loops: CDR1 GTSNPN, CDR2 SVGIG (reference sequence). The CDR3 here is CAWSVGVETQYF. CDR3 nucleotide sequence: TGTGCCTGGAGTGTTGGGGTGGAGACCCAGTACTTC.

V and J are TRBV5-6 and TRBJ2-1, with D tentatively TRBD2 (6 bases). The germline CDR1 and CDR2 sequences are SGHDT and YYEEEE. Trimming left V 0 bases short and J 3 bases short, with 16 bases between. The CDR3 length is 17 residues. This chain's CDR3 is CASSLAKGGTLYNEQFF. The CDR3, as DNA: TGTGCCAGCAGCTTGGCGAAGGGAGGTACTCTCTACAATGAGCAGTTCTTC.

The chain employs TRBV19 and TRBJ1-2, with 10 bases identical to TRBD1. This CDR3 spans 15 amino acids. The junction had 7 bases not matched to a gene; V was cut back by 4 bases and J by 5 bases. The V gene's germline CDR1 is LNHDA and CDR2 SQIVND (reference sequence). The CDR3 DNA reads as TGTGCCAGTAGTACAGGGACAGGGGCCTTATATGGCTACACCTTC. As protein: CASSTGTGALYGYTF.

For this clone: A far larger clone differs by one base, so this is likely a read error. This sequence joins TRBV30 and TRBJ2-1; the D gene is possibly TRBD2 (6 bases). Germline CDR1 is GTSNPN and CDR2 is SVGIG (reference sequence). This CDR3 is built from 14 residues. CDR3 loop: CACSGGIPYNEQFF. CDR3 in DNA: TGTGCCTGTAGTGGGGGGATCCCTTACAATGAGCAGTTCTTC.

The V call is TRBV6-5, the J call TRBJ1-6; no reliable D call. V was pared by 2 bases and J by 7 bases, with 9 bases between. Germline-derived CDR1 and CDR2 are MNHEY and SVGAGI. CDR3 length: 14 residues. CDR3 sequence (DNA): TGTGCCAGCAGTTACAGGGCAGGCAATTCACCCCTCCACTTT. Translated: CASSYRAGNSPLHF.

In its sample, this clone was seen a few times. This chain connects TRBV5-1 to TRBJ1-2; 7 nucleotides agree with TRBD1. The germline gives CDR1 SGHRS, CDR2 YFSETQ. V dropped 4 bases and J dropped 4; count of bases not matched to a gene: 7. The CDR3 loop spans 14 amino acids. This CDR3 is CASSQGQTIYGYTF. The CDR3 DNA follows: TGCGCCAGCAGCCAGGGACAGACAATCTATGGCTACACCTTC.

This rearrangement joins TRBV5-4 to TRBJ2-3; 13 bases match TRBD2. Germline V gene sequence: CDR1 SGHNT, CDR2 YYREEE (reference sequence). V trimming: 5 bases; J trimming: 5 bases; junction bases outside the gene matches: 8. CDR3 size: 16 residues. The chain's CDR3 is CASSTGTSGIGDTQYF. The CDR3 nucleotides are TGTGCCAGCAGTACCGGGACTAGCGGGATTGGAGATACGCAGTATTTT.

The chain is built from TRBV30 and TRBJ2-1; D tentatively reads TRBD1 or TRBD2 (5 bases each). CDR3 size: 12 residues. Germline-derived CDR1 and CDR2 are GTSNPN and SVGIG (reference sequence). V was clipped by 4 bases and J by 8 bases, with 12 bases between them. CDR3 sequence (DNA): TGTGCCTGGATGGGGGTTTCCCATGAGCAGTTCTTC. It yields the protein CAWMGVSHEQFF.

V gene TRBV5-6 combines with J gene TRBJ2-5; D gene uncertain. The end of the DNA aligns better with TRBJ2-7, so the J call may be wrong. Germline V gene sequence: CDR1 SGHDT, CDR2 YYEEEE. This CDR3 is built from 13 residues. For the CDR3, the DNA is TGTGCCAGCAGCCTCGACGGACCCTACGAGCAGTACTTC. Translation gives CASSLDGPYEQYF.

This chain joins TRBV4-3 and TRBJ2-3, with D possibly matching TRBD2 (6 bases). V dropped 0 bases and J dropped 0 bases, with 10 bases sitting between them. This CDR3 has 16 residues. Germline V gene sequence: CDR1 LGHNA, CDR2 YSLEER. The CDR3 coding sequence is TGCGCCAGCAGCCAAGACACTAGCTGGAGCACAGATACGCAGTATTTT. It yields the protein CASSQDTSWSTDTQYF.

The CDR3 DNA reads as TGCGCCAGCAGTGAAGGGACAGGGGAATATGGCTACACCTTC. This encodes CASSEGTGEYGYTF. The chain couples TRBV10-2 to TRBJ1-2; TRBD1 matches 10 bases. Per germline, CDR1 WSHSY and CDR2 SAAADI. After removal of 3 bases from V and 5 bases from J, the junction contained 3 bases not matched to a gene. This CDR3 comprises 14 residues.

The chain recombines TRBV11-2 with TRBJ2-7; 9 nucleotides line up with TRBD2. CDR3 length equals 15 residues. After removal of 3 bases from V and 4 bases from J, the junction contained 7 bases not matched to a gene. Germline V gene data show CDR1 as SGHAT and CDR2 as FQNNGV. This CDR3 is CASSLVAGVAYEQYF. The CDR3, as DNA: TGTGCCAGCAGCTTGGTAGCGGGAGTAGCGTACGAGCAGTACTTC.

This clone was picked up one time. The gene calls are TRBV9 and TRBJ1-5; no clear D gene. Per germline, CDR1 SGDLS and CDR2 YYNGEE. The CDR3 runs 14 residues. The V end lost 0 bases, the J end lost 4 bases, and 8 bases lay between the germline ends. The CDR3 nucleotides read TGTGCCAGCAGCGTAGAGGGCGGTAATCAGCCCCAGCATTTT. The encoded protein is CASSVEGGNQPQHF.

The rearrangement uses TRBV7-9 and TRBJ2-7, with D hard to call. This CDR3 has 15 residues. V gave up 1 base and J gave up 7 bases, with 17 bases separating them. Germline V gives CDR1 SEHNR, CDR2 FQNEAQ (reference sequence). The CDR3 loop is CASSLDGRSYEEQYF. CDR3 nucleotide sequence: TGTGCCAGCAGCTTAGACGGCAGGTCCTATGAAGAGCAGTACTTC.